The clone carrying this T cell receptor (beta chain) has a handful of counts. The length of the CDR3 is 14 residues. The germline V and J ends were trimmed by 4 bases and 7 bases, with 17 bases remaining between them. Germline assignment: CDR1 SGHTA and CDR2 FQGNSA. This entry comes from a study of blood T cell repertoires in COVID-19. Authors' methods: The assay estimated nucleated cells by amplifying reference gene primers. Using immunoSEQ multiplex PCR, the repertoire was profiled, and TCRdb retains in-frame clones only, with some absent. The V and J calls and the clone size are those of that table, but D and trimming were determined from the DNA. The sample lists about 33,000 clones, approximately 86% seen once, with 6.3% in the top ten.

This TCR was sampled from a human donor in a cohort sampled during active COVID-19. The chain combines TRBV7-2 with TRBJ2-7, with D hard to call. Sequencing input: peripheral blood. For the CDR3, the DNA is TGTGCCAGCAGCTCTGACGCCGCCCTCGGGGAGCAGTACTTC. Its translation is CASSSDAALGEQYF.